This passage covers 24 T cell receptor beta chains from one sample sequenced in a study of cytomegalovirus exposure and HLA in healthy donors. The study ran its PCR with 60 Vbeta and 13 Jbeta primers. Repertoires were generated with immunoSEQ multiplex PCR, while TCRdb's copy carries only in-frame clones and drops some. The data show approximately 150,000 clones, about 66% seen once. What was sequenced was PBMCs. The receptors come from a male donor in good health and CMV-seronegative.

There are a few counts of this clone. The chain joins TRBV4-2 to TRBJ2-2; 8 bases fit TRBD2. The CDR3 spans 19 residues. Losses at the gene ends were 0 bases for V and 1 base for J; bases not matched to a gene: 10. Germline CDR1 reads LGHNA; CDR2 reads YNFKEQ. The CDR3 bases are TGTGCCAGCAGCCAAGAAATCAAACCGGGACTAGTGAACACCGGGGAGCTGTTTTTT. It translates to CASSQEIKPGLVNTGELFF.

This sequence joins TRBV19 and TRBJ1-4, with 7 positions matching TRBD1. The CDR3 is made up of 16 amino acids. CDR1 is LNHDA, CDR2 SQIVND, per germline (reference sequence). Trimming removed 6 bases from V and 4 bases from J; junction bases left unmatched: 11. Here the CDR3 DNA reads TGTGCCAGTAGCTTCACCCGGGACAGCCGTAATGAAAAACTGTTTTTT. Its translation is CASSFTRDSRNEKLFF.

The chain joins TRBV7-7 to TRBJ2-5; 7 bases match TRBD2. Germline-derived CDR1 and CDR2 are SSHAT and FNYEAQ (reference sequence). The CDR3 has 15 amino acids. With V trimmed by 7 bases and J by 4 bases, 12 bases remained unmatched. CDR3 bases: TGTGCCAGCAAGATGTCGGGAGGCGGCGGAGAGACCCAGTACTTC. Protein: CASKMSGGGGETQYF. The full variable domain, with the rest looked up from reference TRBV7-7 and TRBJ2-5, is GAGVSQSPRYKVTKRGQDVTLRCDPISSHATLYWYQQALGQGPEFLTYFNYEAQPDKSGLPSDRFSAERPEGSISTLTIQRTEQRDSAMYRCASKMSGGGGETQYFGPGTRLLVL.

This clone was seen more than once but under ten times. The chain combines TRBV6-5 with TRBJ2-3, with D tentatively TRBD1 (6 bases). Trimming removed 0 bases at V and 3 bases at J, with 13 bases between. Germline lookup yields CDR1 MNHEY and CDR2 SVGAGI. The CDR3 consists of 16 residues. CDR3 DNA: TGTGCCAGCAGTTACTCGAGTCTGGGGGCAACAGATACGCAGTATTTT. Its protein product is CASSYSSLGATDTQYF.

The chain has TRBV2 and TRBJ1-5, with 8 bases identical to TRBD1. This CDR3 is built from 14 residues. Trimming cost V 6 bases and J 7 bases; bases outside gene matches: 8. Germline V lookup: CDR1 SNHLY, CDR2 FYNNEI. The CDR3 reads CASRPGQDPQPQHF. The CDR3 nucleotides read TGTGCCAGCAGGCCGGGACAGGACCCCCAGCCCCAGCATTTT.

The J gene is TRBJ2-3, the V gene TRBV7-9, with TRBD1 identical over 7 bases. The germline gives CDR1 SEHNR, CDR2 FQNEAQ (reference sequence). V was clipped by 5 bases and J by 3 bases; unmatched bases: 14. The CDR3 runs 17 residues. The CDR3 coding sequence is TGTGCCAGCAGCCCCCGGACAGGTAACCCACCTACAGATACGCAGTATTTT. This codes for CASSPRTGNPPTDTQYF.

This clone was counted between two and nine times. The rearrangement links TRBV10-3 to TRBJ2-6, with D perhaps matching TRBD1 (6 bases). Trimming removed 11 bases at V and 4 bases at J, with 12 bases between. Germline loops: CDR1 ENHRY, CDR2 SYGVKD. The CDR3 contains 13 residues. CDR3 sequence: CASRTVGANVLTF. In DNA, the CDR3 is TGTGCCTCGCGGACAGTCGGGGCCAACGTCCTGACTTTC.

V is TRBV2 and J is TRBJ2-5; D is ambiguous. The J call is in doubt because the DNA end fits TRBJ2-7 better. The CDR3 extends over 15 amino acids. The germline V gene encodes CDR1 SNHLY and CDR2 FYNNEI. CDR3 coding DNA: TGTGCCAGCAGTGAAGAGGCAGGCCGCTCCTACGAGCAGTACTTC. Translating it yields CASSEEAGRSYEQYF.

This clone has more than one count but fewer than ten. The chain uses TRBV6-1 and TRBJ1-5; D remains ambiguous. Trimming stripped 4 bases from V and 2 bases from J, with 9 bases between. The CDR3 spans 14 residues. Germline V CDR1 and CDR2: MNHNS, SASEGT. The CDR3 nucleotides read TGTGCCAGCAGTGTTCTTTCCGGCAATCAGCCCCAGCATTTT. It codes for CASSVLSGNQPQHF.

V is TRBV5-1 and J is TRBJ2-7, with 10 bases lining up with TRBD1. The CDR3 has 16 residues. J was trimmed by 1 base and V by 4 bases; bases with no gene match: 8. Germline values: CDR1 SGHRS, CDR2 YFSETQ. CDR3 sequence reads: CASSPRQGAYSYEQYF. CDR3 bases: TGCGCCAGCAGCCCCCGACAGGGGGCGTATTCCTACGAGCAGTACTTC.

The chain couples TRBV19 to TRBJ2-1; TRBD1 agrees at 7 bases. V lost 6 bases to trimming and J lost 4 bases; unmatched junction nucleotides: 9. The CDR3 is 15 amino acids. Germline values: CDR1 LNHDA, CDR2 SQIVND (reference sequence). The CDR3 loop is CASSDRDSTYNEQFF. The DNA for the CDR3 is TGTGCCAGTAGCGACCGGGACAGTACTTACAATGAGCAGTTCTTC. Based on the CDR3 plus reference TRBV19 and TRBJ2-1, the full variable domain is DGGITQSPKYLFRKEGQNVTLSCEQNLNHDAMYWYRQDPGQGLRLIYYSQIVNDFQKGDIAEGYSVSREKKESFPLTVTSAQKNPTAFYLCASSDRDSTYNEQFFGPGTRLTVL.

A few counts support this clone. The chain links TRBV6-5 to TRBJ2-7, with D unclear. The CDR3 sequence is 14 residues long. The germline gives CDR1 MNHEY, CDR2 SVGAGI. The ends were cut back, 4 bases at V and 1 base at J, with 11 bases in the middle. In nucleotides, the CDR3 is TGTGCCAGCAGTTTACGCCGAGAGTCCTACGAGCAGTACTTC. Protein sequence: CASSLRRESYEQYF.

The chain employs TRBV7-3 and TRBJ2-3; 7 bases are a match to TRBD2. The CDR3 loop spans 13 amino acids. Germline V CDR1 and CDR2: SGHTA, FQGTGA. J gave up 5 bases and V 4 bases, and 3 bases lay outside the gene matches. For the CDR3, the DNA is TGTGCCAGCAGCTCCCAGCGGGGAGATACGCAGTATTTT. It encodes CASSSQRGDTQYF. Drawing the rest from reference TRBV7-3 and TRBJ2-3, the complete variable domain is GAGVSQTPSNKVTEKGKYVELRCDPISGHTALYWYRQSLGQGPEFLIYFQGTGAADDSGLPNDRFFAVRPEGSVSTLKIQRTERGDSAVYLCASSSQRGDTQYFGPGTRLTVL.

The gene calls are TRBV5-1 and TRBJ2-3, with TRBD1 identical over 8 bases. CDR1 and CDR2 (germline): SGHRS, YFSETQ. CDR3 length equals 15 residues. V shed 0 bases, J shed 6 bases, and the junction held 6 bases outside the gene matches. DNA for the CDR3: TGCGCCAGCAGCTTGGGGCAGGGGGCTGGGGATACGCAGTATTTT. Translating gives CASSLGQGAGDTQYF.

The genes are TRBV2 and TRBJ2-7; D uncertain. Germline V gene sequence: CDR1 SNHLY, CDR2 FYNNEI. CDR3 length: 13 amino acids. The ends were cut back, 6 bases at V and 4 bases at J, with 13 bases in the middle. Here the CDR3 reads CASRSGRWYEQYF. CDR3 DNA sequence: TGTGCCAGCAGGTCAGGCAGGTGGTACGAGCAGTACTTC.

The rearrangement joins TRBV7-3 to TRBJ2-3; TRBD1 agrees at 7 bases. Germline assignment: CDR1 SGHTA and CDR2 FQGTGA. The trim removed 1 base at V and 2 bases at J, leaving 12 bases unmatched. The CDR3 consists of 18 residues. For the CDR3, the DNA is TGTGCCAGCAGCTTAAACCCTTCTACAGGGGTCTACACAGATACGCAGTATTTT. It codes for CASSLNPSTGVYTDTQYF.

The chain employs TRBV28 and TRBJ2-3, with 12 bases fitting TRBD2. The junction had 7 bases not matched to a gene; V was cut back by 0 bases and J by 6 bases. Germline V CDR1 and CDR2: MDHEN, SYDVKM. The CDR3 has 17 amino acids. The CDR3, as DNA: TGTGCCAGCAGTTTATGGGCTAGCGGGGGGGCCAGGGATACGCAGTATTTT. Its protein is CASSLWASGGARDTQYF.

A word on this clone: Mismatch with germline at one junction end may stem from a read error. The chain has TRBV7-7 and TRBJ2-3; TRBD2 matches at 8 bases. The CDR3 is made up of 15 amino acids. The germline V gene has CDR1 SSHAT and CDR2 FNYEAQ (reference sequence). The CDR3: CASSLTGGVTDTQYF. CDR3 in DNA: TGTGCTAGCAGCTTAACCGGGGGGGTTACAGATACGCAGTATTTT.

The chain combines TRBV18 with TRBJ2-7, with 8 bases aligning to TRBD1. From germline, CDR1 is KGHSH and CDR2 LQKENI. CDR3 size: 14 residues. J gave up 0 bases and V 4 bases, and 2 bases lay outside the gene matches. In DNA, the CDR3 is TGTGCCAGCTCACGGACAGGGAGCTCCTACGAGCAGTACTTC. Translation gives CASSRTGSSYEQYF.

The V and J genes are TRBV29-1 and TRBJ2-1; the D gene is possibly TRBD1 (6 bases). The CDR3 loop spans 13 amino acids. Germline V gene sequence: CDR1 SQVTM, CDR2 ANQGSEA. V was cut by 4 bases and J by 6 bases, with 13 bases left in between. CDR3 coding DNA: TGCAGCGTTGTGACAGGATGGTTCAATGAGCAGTTCTTC. This encodes CSVVTGWFNEQFF.

This chain uses TRBV6-1 with TRBJ2-1, with 12 bases that match TRBD2. The length of the CDR3 is 15 residues. V was clipped by 7 bases and J by 7 bases; unmatched bases: 8. Germline CDR1 is MNHNS and CDR2 is SASEGT. For the CDR3, the DNA is TGTGCCAGCACTAGCGGGGGGGCTGGGCGGAATGAGCAGTTCTTC. It encodes CASTSGGAGRNEQFF.

The chain recombines TRBV6-7 with TRBJ1-2; TRBD1 aligns across 9 bases. TRBV6-7 is flagged as an ORF with uncertain function. The CDR3 totals 17 residues. V lost 2 bases to trimming and J lost 5 bases; unmatched junction nucleotides: 12. CDR3 nucleotides: TGTGCCAGCAGTTACGCTCGGGACAGGGAAGTTCGGTATGGCTACACCTTC. Translated, it gives CASSYARDREVRYGYTF.

The CDR3 region is CAWRSGWEQYF. In DNA form, the CDR3 reads TGTGCCTGGAGATCCGGGTGGGAGCAGTACTTC. The chain is built from TRBV30 and TRBJ2-7, with no clear D. This CDR3 region has 11 residues. Trimming left V 3 bases short and J 7 bases short, with 10 bases between. The germline V gene encodes CDR1 GTSNPN and CDR2 SVGIG (reference sequence).

V is TRBV9 and J is TRBJ1-6, with 8 bases identical to TRBD1. Germline-derived CDR1 and CDR2 are SGDLS and YYNGEE. With V trimmed by 3 bases and J by 6 bases, 5 bases remained unmatched. The CDR3 extends over 15 amino acids. The chain's CDR3 is CASSAWTGSNSPLHF. Here the CDR3 DNA reads TGTGCCAGCAGCGCCTGGACAGGGAGTAATTCACCCCTCCACTTT. Drawing the rest from reference TRBV9 and TRBJ1-6, the complete variable domain is DSGVTQTPKHLITATGQRVTLRCSPRSGDLSVYWYQQSLDQGLQFLIQYYNGEERAKGNILERFSAQQFPDLHSELNLSSLELGDSALYFCASSAWTGSNSPLHFGNGTRLTVT.